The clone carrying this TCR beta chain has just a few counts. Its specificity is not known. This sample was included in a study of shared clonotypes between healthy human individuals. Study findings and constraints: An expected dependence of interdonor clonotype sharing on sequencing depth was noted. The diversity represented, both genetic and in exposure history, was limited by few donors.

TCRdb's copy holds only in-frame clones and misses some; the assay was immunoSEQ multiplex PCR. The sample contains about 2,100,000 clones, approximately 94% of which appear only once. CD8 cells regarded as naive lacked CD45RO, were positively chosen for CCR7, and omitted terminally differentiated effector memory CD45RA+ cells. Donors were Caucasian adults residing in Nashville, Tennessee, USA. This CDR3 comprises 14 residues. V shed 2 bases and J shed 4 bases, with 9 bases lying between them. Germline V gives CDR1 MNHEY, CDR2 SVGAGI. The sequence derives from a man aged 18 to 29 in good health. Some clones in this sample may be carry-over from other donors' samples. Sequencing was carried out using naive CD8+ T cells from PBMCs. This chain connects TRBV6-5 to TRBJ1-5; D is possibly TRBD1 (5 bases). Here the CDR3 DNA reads TGTGCCAGCAGTTACGGGGAGGGGAATCAGCCCCAGCATTTT. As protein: CASSYGEGNQPQHF.